The clone carrying this T cell receptor beta chain was observed a single time. Its antigen is unknown. Assay used: immunoSEQ multiplex PCR; TCRdb lists only in-frame clones, some missing. The data show tens of thousands of clones, 80% to 95% seen once. Germline V gives CDR1 SGHKS, CDR2 YYEKEE (reference sequence). This CDR3 spans 14 amino acids. V gave up 4 bases and J gave up 1 base, with 11 bases separating them. The data belong to a study of OX40 agonist ivuxolimab in advanced cancers. Study details: A diagnosis of hepatocellular carcinoma, melanoma, renal cell or head and neck cancer was present in dose-escalation patients. Study results and caveats: Among the least clonally expanded were partial responders at 0.1-3.0 mg/kg. Expanded clones tended on average to be more numerous among CD8+ T cells than CD4+. By week 6 at 0.1 to 3.0 mg/kg, blood CD4+ and CD8+ T cells had expanded clonally.

The chain links TRBV5-5 to TRBJ1-1; D remains ambiguous. This sequence was found in an adult with an advanced solid tumor such as melanoma, head and neck, liver or kidney cancer. The input for sequencing was CD4+ or CD8+ T cells sorted from blood, taken in a trial of the OX40 agonist ivuxolimab. The CDR3, as DNA: TGTGCCAGCAGCCAAGTTTGGGGGAACACTGAAGCTTTCTTT. Translated, it gives CASSQVWGNTEAFF.